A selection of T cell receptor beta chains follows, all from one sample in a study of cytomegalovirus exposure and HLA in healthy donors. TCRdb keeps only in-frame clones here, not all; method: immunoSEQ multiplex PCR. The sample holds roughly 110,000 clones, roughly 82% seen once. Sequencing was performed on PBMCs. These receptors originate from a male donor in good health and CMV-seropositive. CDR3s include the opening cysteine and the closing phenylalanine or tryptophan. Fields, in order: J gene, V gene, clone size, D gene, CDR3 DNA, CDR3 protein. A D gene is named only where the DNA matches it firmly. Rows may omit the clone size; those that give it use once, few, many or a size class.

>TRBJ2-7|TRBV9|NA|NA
TGTGCCAGCAGCGTAGCCCCTAATCCGGGGGGCACCTACGAGCAGTACTTC
CASSVAPNPGGTYEQYF
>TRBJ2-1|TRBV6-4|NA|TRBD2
TGTGCCAGTGGGCGGGGGGGCTCCTACAATGAGCAGTTCTTC
CASGRGGSYNEQFF
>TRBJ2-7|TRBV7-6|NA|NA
TGTGCCAGCAGCTTAGAACAGGGTGGAGAGCAGTACTTC
CASSLEQGGEQYF
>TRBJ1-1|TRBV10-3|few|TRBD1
TGTGCCATCAGTGAGCCGACAGGGGACTCAGACCACTACACTGAAGCTTTCTTT
CAISEPTGDSDHYTEAFF
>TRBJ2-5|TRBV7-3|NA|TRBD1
TGTGCCAGCAGCTTGGGACAGGGGGAGGCCCAGTACTTC
CASSLGQGEAQYF
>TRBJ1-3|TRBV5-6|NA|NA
TGTGCCAGCAGCTTGAGAGATGGAAACACCATATATTTT
CASSLRDGNTIYF
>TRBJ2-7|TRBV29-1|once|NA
TGCAGCGCCCGGGGCAGGGGCTACGAGCAGTACTTC
CSARGRGYEQYF
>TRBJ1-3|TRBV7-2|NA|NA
TGTGCCAGCAGCGCAAACAGGGTTAGCCCTGGAAACACCATATATTTT
CASSANRVSPGNTIYF
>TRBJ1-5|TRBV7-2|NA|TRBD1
TGTGCCAGCAGCTCCCGGACAGGGAACCAGCCCCAGCATTTT
CASSSRTGNQPQHF
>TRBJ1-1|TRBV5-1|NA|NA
TGCGCCAGCAGCTTGGTTATTAGCGGGAACACTGAAGCTTTCTTT
CASSLVISGNTEAFF
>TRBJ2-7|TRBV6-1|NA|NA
TGTGCCAGCTATGGGGGCCGGGGATACGAGCAGTACTTC
CASYGGRGYEQYF
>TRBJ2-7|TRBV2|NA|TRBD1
TGTGCCATACCCCGGGACAGGGACTCCTACGAGCAGTACTTC
CAIPRDRDSYEQYF
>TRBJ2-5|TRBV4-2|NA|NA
TGTGCCAGCAGCCAAGAACCCGGCTGGGAGCAGTACTTC
CASSQEPGWEQYF
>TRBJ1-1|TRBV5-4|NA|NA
TGTGCCAGCAGCGCTGGCCGACTGGAGCGTTCTGAAGCTTTCTTT
CASSAGRLERSEAFF
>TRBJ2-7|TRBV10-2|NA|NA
TGCGCCAGCAGTGGGGGTTTCGACAGATCCTACGAGCAGTACTTC
CASSGGFDRSYEQYF
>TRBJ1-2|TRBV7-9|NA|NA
TGTGCCAGCAGCTTATTACAGGGTGGGACCTATGGCTACCCCTTC
CASSLLQGGTYGYPF
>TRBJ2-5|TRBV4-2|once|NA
TGTGCCAGCAGCCGATTAACCGGCGGGACAGAAGAGACCCAGTACTTC
CASSRLTGGTEETQYF
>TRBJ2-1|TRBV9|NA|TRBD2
TGTGCCAGCAGCGTAGAGGACAGCCCTCTAGCGGGAGGGGCGCACAATGAGCAGTTCTTC
CASSVEDSPLAGGAHNEQFF
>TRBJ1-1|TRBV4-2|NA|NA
TGTGCCAGCAGCCTACTAGAACGGACTGAAGCTTTCTTT
CASSLLERTEAFF
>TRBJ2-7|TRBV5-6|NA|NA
TGTGCCAGCAGCTTGAGCGGAACCTACGAGCAGTACTTC
CASSLSGTYEQYF
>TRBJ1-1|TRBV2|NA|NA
TGTGCCAGCAGTGAACAGGGGAACACTGAAGCTTTCTTT
CASSEQGNTEAFF
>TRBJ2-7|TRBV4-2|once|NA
TGTGCCAGCAGCCAAGGTACAGCCAGGGGGCAGTACTTC
CASSQGTARGQYF
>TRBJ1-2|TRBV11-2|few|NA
TGTGCCAGCAGCTTAGATCACGGGGGATCAGATGGCTACACCTTC
CASSLDHGGSDGYTF
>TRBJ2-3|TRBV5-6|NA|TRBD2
TGTGCCAGCAGCTCCCTTGTTTTGGGGGGGATGGGAGATACGCAGTATTTT
CASSSLVLGGMGDTQYF
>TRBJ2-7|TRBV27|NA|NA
TGTGCCAGCAGTTTATCTGGGCTACTAGAGACCTACGAGCAGTACTTC
CASSLSGLLETYEQYF
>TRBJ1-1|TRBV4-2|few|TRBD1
TGTGCCAGCAGCCCCCAATTGGGACAGGGCTTTGGTGAAGCTTTCTTT
CASSPQLGQGFGEAFF
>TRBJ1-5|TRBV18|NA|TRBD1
TGTGCCAGCTCACCAGGGACAGCTCCAAATCAGCCCCAGCATTTT
CASSPGTAPNQPQHF
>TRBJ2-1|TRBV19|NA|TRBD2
TGTGCCAGTAGTATCGTAGCGGGGCCCTACAATGAGCAGTTCTTC
CASSIVAGPYNEQFF
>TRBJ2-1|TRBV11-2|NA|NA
TGTGCCAGCAGCTTAGCTTACAATGAGCAGTTCTTC
CASSLAYNEQFF
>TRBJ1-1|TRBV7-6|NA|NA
TGTGCCAGCAGCTTAGACAGGGTTGCTGAAGCTTTCTTT
CASSLDRVAEAFF
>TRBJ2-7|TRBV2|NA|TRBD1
TGTGCCAGCATCCTCCCCCGGGACAGGGAAAGCGACGGGTACGAGCAGTACTTC
CASILPRDRESDGYEQYF
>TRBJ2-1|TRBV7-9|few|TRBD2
TGTGCCAGCTGTAGCGGGAGTATTGGATACAATGAGCAGTTCTTC
CASCSGSIGYNEQFF
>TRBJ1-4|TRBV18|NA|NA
TGTGCCAGCTCACCCGGGACAACTAATGAAAAACTGTTTTTT
CASSPGTTNEKLFF
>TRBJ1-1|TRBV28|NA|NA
TGTGCCAGCAGTCCAGCGGGGGACTCCAGGACTTTCTTT
CASSPAGDSRTFF
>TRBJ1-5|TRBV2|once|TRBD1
TGTGCCAGCAGTGGGACAGGGGGGAATAGCAATCAGCCCCAGCATTTT
CASSGTGGNSNQPQHF
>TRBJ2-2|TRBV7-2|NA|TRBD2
TGTGCCAGCAGCCCCGCGACTAGCGGGAGAACCGGGGAGCTGTTTTTT
CASSPATSGRTGELFF
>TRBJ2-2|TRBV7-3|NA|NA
TGTGCCAGCAGAAGTGGACGGGGAACCGGGGAGCTGTTTTTT
CASRSGRGTGELFF